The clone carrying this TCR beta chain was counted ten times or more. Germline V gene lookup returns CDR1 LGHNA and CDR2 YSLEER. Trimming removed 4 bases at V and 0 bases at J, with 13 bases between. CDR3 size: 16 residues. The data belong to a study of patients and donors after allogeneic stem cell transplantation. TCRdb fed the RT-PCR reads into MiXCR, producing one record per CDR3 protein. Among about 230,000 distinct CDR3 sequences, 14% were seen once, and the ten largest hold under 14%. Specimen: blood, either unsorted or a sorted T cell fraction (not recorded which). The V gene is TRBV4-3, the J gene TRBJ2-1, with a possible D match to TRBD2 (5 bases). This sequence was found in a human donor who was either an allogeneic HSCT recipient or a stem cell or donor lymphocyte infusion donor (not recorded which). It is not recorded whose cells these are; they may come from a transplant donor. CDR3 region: CASSRTDGVSYNEQFF. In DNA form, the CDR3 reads TGCGCCAGCAGCCGGACTGACGGGGTCTCCTACAATGAGCAGTTCTTC.